A few counts support the clone carrying this T cell receptor (beta chain). What it recognizes is unknown. V lost 6 bases to trimming and J lost 1 base, with 27 bases between them. The CDR3 runs to 19 residues. The germline V gene has CDR1 SGHVS and CDR2 FQNEAQ. These data come from a study of human T cells and chemical hapten exposure. Study background: Skin of the upper inner arm, around 2 cm by around 2 cm, received 2% DPC for sensitization. Study results and caveats: The donors suffered from alopecia, so their immune response may not match that of healthy people.

Indicated time point: pre-sensitization, week 0. Sample treatment: therapeutic diphenylcyclopropenone sensitization with weekly scalp DPC. The authors' processing: Sample-level TCR yields exhibited a median of about 96,000, with a range of roughly 20,000 to 750,000. TCRdb re-derived calls from the RACE reads in MiXCR, one entry per CDR3 protein. TCRdb's processing, not the study's, gives the V and J calls here. The sample shows under 300,000 distinct CDR3 sequences, roughly 8.9% of them seen only once. The material sequenced was whole blood, taken in connection with sensitization to the hapten diphenylcyclopropenone (DPC). The V and J genes are TRBV7-8 and TRBJ1-1; D gene uncertain. The sequence came from a woman aged 40 to 50 with alopecia areata. Some clones in this sample may be carry-over from other donors' samples. The CDR3 is CASSPRDGRSTRRNTEAFF. The CDR3 DNA follows: TGTGCCAGCAGTCCCCGAGATGGTAGGTCGACAAGGCGGAACACTGAAGCTTTCTTT.